A selection of T cell receptor beta chains follows, all from one sample in a study of shared clonotypes between healthy human individuals. Measured with immunoSEQ multiplex PCR; TCRdb has only the in-frame clones, and not every one. There are over 2 million clones in the sample; 85% to 95% occur only once, and around 0.13% lies in the top ten. Sequencing was performed on naive CD4+ T cells sorted from blood. The receptor set was obtained from a young man in good health. The CDR3 runs from the conserved cysteine through the conserved F or W. Fields, in order: V gene, D gene, clone size, J gene, CDR3 DNA, CDR3 protein. A D gene is named only where the DNA matches it firmly. A clone size is listed for some rows: how often the clone was seen (once, few, many), or a class if it is expanded.

TRBV30,TRBD1,-,TRBJ1-5,TGTGCCTGGAGTGCCCCTGGGACAGTTGGCTCTCAGCCCCAGCATTTT,CAWSAPGTVGSQPQHF
TRBV5-1,TRBD1,-,TRBJ1-1,TGCGCCAGCAGCAACAGACAGGGCGTGGGCACTGAAGCTTTCTTT,CASSNRQGVGTEAFF
TRBV4-1,-,-,TRBJ2-1,TGCGCCAGCAGCCAAGGGTGGACGGGTGATGAGCAGTTCTTC,CASSQGWTGDEQFF
TRBV2,-,-,TRBJ1-5,TGTGCCAGCAGTGTGGAGGGGATCGATCAGCCCCAGCATTTT,CASSVEGIDQPQHF
TRBV6-6,-,once,TRBJ2-7,TGTGCCAGCAGTTTACTCGCTTACTACGAGCAGTACTTC,CASSLLAYYEQYF
TRBV5-1,TRBD1,-,TRBJ1-3,TGCGCCAGCAGCTCTGATGGACAGGGTCTAAACACCATATATTTT,CASSSDGQGLNTIYF
TRBV5-1,TRBD1,-,TRBJ1-1,TGCGCCAGCAGCTTCCAGGGGGCAGAAACTGAAGCTTTCTTT,CASSFQGAETEAFF
TRBV6-5,TRBD1,-,TRBJ1-2,TGTGCCAGCAGGAACACAGGGGGCGGCTATGGCTACACCTTC,CASRNTGGGYGYTF
TRBV10-3,TRBD1,once,TRBJ2-5,TGTGCCATCACAAACGACAGGGGGCTCCAAGAGACCCAGTACTTC,CAITNDRGLQETQYF
TRBV2,-,once,TRBJ2-3,TGTGCCAGCAGTGATCTAGCAGATACGCAGTATTTT,CASSDLADTQYF
TRBV7-9,TRBD1,-,TRBJ1-4,TGTGCCAGCAGCTGGACAGGGGGCTCGAATGAAAAACTGTTTTTT,CASSWTGGSNEKLFF
TRBV11-3,-,-,TRBJ2-3,TGTGCCAGCAGCCCCTTCATCGGAGCGAGGGCTTTAGATACGCAGTATTTT,CASSPFIGARALDTQYF
TRBV14,-,-,TRBJ1-3,TGTGCCAGCAGCCAAATCCCCAACTCTGGAAACACCATATATTTT,CASSQIPNSGNTIYF
TRBV6-5,-,-,TRBJ1-2,TGTGCCAGCAGTTACTCACGACGGGGCTATGGCTACACCTTC,CASSYSRRGYGYTF
TRBV5-1,-,-,TRBJ1-2,TGCGCCAGCAGCTTGGATACGGGGGCCGGCTATGGCTACACCTTC,CASSLDTGAGYGYTF
TRBV5-1,TRBD1,-,TRBJ1-4,TGCGCCAGTCGACAGGGCTTGAATGAAAAACTGTTTTTT,CASRQGLNEKLFF
TRBV7-9,-,-,TRBJ2-7,TGTGCCAGCAGCTTAGTCGGAAACCCATACGAGCAGTACTTC,CASSLVGNPYEQYF
TRBV15,-,-,TRBJ1-1,TGTGCCACCAGCAGAATCACAGGGTCGGACACTGAAGCTTTCTTT,CATSRITGSDTEAFF
TRBV4-1,TRBD1,-,TRBJ1-1,TGCGCCAGCAGCCTCGAAGGGCGCAGGGGGCGCCGAACTGAAGCTTTCTTT,CASSLEGRRGRRTEAFF
TRBV10-3,TRBD2,-,TRBJ2-1,TGTGCCATCAGTGGAGCGGGAGGGCCGCGGGAGCAGTTCTTC,CAISGAGGPREQFF
TRBV5-1,TRBD1,-,TRBJ2-7,TGCGCCAGCAGTGACGGACAGGGCTTCTCCTACGAGCAGTACTTC,CASSDGQGFSYEQYF
TRBV7-2,-,-,TRBJ2-5,TGTGCCAGCAGCTCTCGGACGTCTTCCCAGACCCAGTACTTC,CASSSRTSSQTQYF
TRBV2,-,-,TRBJ2-5,TGTGCCAGCAGTCGCCCGGGACCCACCCAAGAGACCCAGTACTTC,CASSRPGPTQETQYF
TRBV25-1,-,-,TRBJ1-5,TGTGCCAGCAGTGCGGGGCTGGATAGCAATCAGCCCCAGCATTTT,CASSAGLDSNQPQHF
TRBV7-2,-,-,TRBJ1-1,TGTGCCAGCAGCTTTACGGCGGGCACTGAAGCTTTCTTT,CASSFTAGTEAFF
TRBV5-1,-,-,TRBJ1-4,TGCGCCAGCAGCTTCATGGACAGCCTTAATGAAAAACTGTTTTTT,CASSFMDSLNEKLFF
TRBV19,TRBD1,-,TRBJ1-5,TGTGCCAGTTGCGGGACAGGGACCAATCAGCCCCAGCATTTT,CASCGTGTNQPQHF
TRBV2,TRBD1,-,TRBJ1-2,TGTGCCAGCAGCCGGGACAGGGGATGGGATGGCTACACCTTC,CASSRDRGWDGYTF
TRBV19,-,-,TRBJ1-2,TGTGCCAGTAGCAGTCCGGGCGGTTACTATGGCTACACCTTC,CASSSPGGYYGYTF
TRBV2,TRBD1,-,TRBJ2-3,TGTGCCAGCAGAGACAGGGGGATGGATACGCAGTATTTT,CASRDRGMDTQYF
TRBV18,-,-,TRBJ2-5,TGTGCCAGCTCAGCCGACTTAGAGACCCAGTACTTC,CASSADLETQYF
TRBV6-5,TRBD1,-,TRBJ2-7,TGTGCCAGCAGCAACAGGGGGATGGGCAAGAACGAGCAGTACTTC,CASSNRGMGKNEQYF
TRBV19,TRBD1,-,TRBJ1-2,TGTGCCAGTAGTACCGGGACAGTTCCGTATGGCTACACCTTC,CASSTGTVPYGYTF
TRBV18,-,-,TRBJ2-7,TGTGCCAGCTCGCCTAACTACGAGCAGTACTTC,CASSPNYEQYF
TRBV6-1,-,-,TRBJ1-2,TGTGCCAGCAGTGAAGCGCGGGACTATGGCTACACCTTC,CASSEARDYGYTF
TRBV5-1,-,-,TRBJ1-3,TGCGCCAGCAGCTTGTCCGGGACAACCACCTCTGGAAACACCATATATTTT,CASSLSGTTTSGNTIYF
TRBV5-4,-,-,TRBJ2-1,TGTGCCAGCAGCTTGGGGGGACCTTTGAGCTCCTACAATGAGCAGTTCTTC,CASSLGGPLSSYNEQFF
TRBV10-3,TRBD1,-,TRBJ1-2,TGTGCCATCAGTGAGTCGCAGGGGGCAGGCTATGGCTACACCTTC,CAISESQGAGYGYTF
TRBV28,TRBD1,-,TRBJ1-2,TGTGCCAGCAGCATACCGGGACAGGTTGGCTACACCTTC,CASSIPGQVGYTF
TRBV29-1,TRBD2,-,TRBJ2-1,TGCAGCGGCCTCCTGGGACTAGCGGCCTACAATGAGCAGTTCTTC,CSGLLGLAAYNEQFF
TRBV5-1,-,-,TRBJ2-1,TGCGCCAGCAGCTTGGATGGAGCCTCCTACAATGAGCAGTTCTTC,CASSLDGASYNEQFF
TRBV7-2,-,-,TRBJ2-5,TGTGCCAGCAGCTCTAAGACAGGAGAGACCCAGTACTTC,CASSSKTGETQYF
TRBV2,-,-,TRBJ1-6,TGTGCCAGCAGCGGCGGGAGCTCCTATAATTCACCCCTCCACTTT,CASSGGSSYNSPLHF
TRBV5-1,-,-,TRBJ1-2,TGCGCCAGCACGGACGCGGGAGGCTACACCTTC,CASTDAGGYTF
TRBV27,-,-,TRBJ2-7,TGTGCCAGCAGCCGATCGACAGGATCCTACGAGCAGTACTTC,CASSRSTGSYEQYF
TRBV18,-,-,TRBJ2-6,TGTGCCAGCTCACTTACCAGACTGAACGTGCGGGCCGTCCTGACTTTC,CASSLTRLNVRAVLTF
TRBV7-9,-,-,TRBJ2-3,TGTGCCAGCAGCGTATTCACACAGGGTTGGGAGACAGATACGCAGTATTTT,CASSVFTQGWETDTQYF
TRBV29-1,-,-,TRBJ1-1,TGCAGCGTTGTAAGGGACGGTAACACTGAAGCTTTCTTT,CSVVRDGNTEAFF
TRBV25-1,-,-,TRBJ1-6,TGTGCCAGCAGTGACCGGGACATAGGGAGCCTCACCCTCCACTTT,CASSDRDIGSLTLHF
TRBV4-1,-,-,TRBJ2-2,TGCGCCAGCAGGCCCAATGCAGGGGAAGGGACCGGGGAGCTGTTTTTT,CASRPNAGEGTGELFF